The sequence of this T cell receptor beta chain was determined in a study of blood T cell repertoires in COVID-19. The germline V gene has CDR1 LNHNV and CDR2 YYDKDF (reference sequence). The trim removed 5 bases at V and 1 base at J, leaving 13 bases unmatched. This CDR3 region has 18 residues. TCRdb's copy holds only in-frame clones and misses some; the assay was immunoSEQ multiplex PCR. The sample lists under 350,000 clones; approximately 86% were seen once. The TCR sequence derives from a woman aged 40 to 49 with acute COVID-19. What was sequenced was PBMCs or T cells enriched from blood (not recorded which). The chain carries TRBV15 and TRBJ1-5; 8 nucleotides agree with TRBD1. CDR3 loop: CATSRTYLDRVSNQPQHF. CDR3 bases: TGTGCCACCAGCCGGACTTACTTGGACAGGGTGAGCAATCAGCCCCAGCATTTT.